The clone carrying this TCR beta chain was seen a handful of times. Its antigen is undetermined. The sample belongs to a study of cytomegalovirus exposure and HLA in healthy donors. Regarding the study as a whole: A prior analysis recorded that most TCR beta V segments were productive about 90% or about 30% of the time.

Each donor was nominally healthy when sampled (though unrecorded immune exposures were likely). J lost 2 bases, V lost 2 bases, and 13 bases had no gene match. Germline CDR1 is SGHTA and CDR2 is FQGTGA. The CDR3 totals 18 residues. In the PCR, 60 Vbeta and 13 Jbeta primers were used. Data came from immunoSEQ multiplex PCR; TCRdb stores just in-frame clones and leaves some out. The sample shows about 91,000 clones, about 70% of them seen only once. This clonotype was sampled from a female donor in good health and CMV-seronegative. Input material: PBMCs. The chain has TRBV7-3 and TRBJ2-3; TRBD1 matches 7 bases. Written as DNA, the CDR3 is TGTGCCAGCAGCTTAGCTACAAACCGGGACAGCCCCACAGATACGCAGTATTTT. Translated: CASSLATNRDSPTDTQYF.